This T cell receptor beta chain comes out of a study of vaccination and CD4 T cells after COVID-19. Study-wide context: Of the convalescent patients, who were SARS-CoV-2 positive by nasal swab PCR, about ten had mild and one severe disease. At day 14 and again at days 161 to 241 post-vaccination, three convalescent patients were sampled.

Time point here: late sampling 161 to 241 days after vaccination in a few convalescent patients. TCRdb redid the calling of the PCR reads with MiXCR, one entry per CDR3 protein. The sample has about 29,000 distinct CDR3 sequences, approximately 48% seen once. CDR3 length equals 15 residues. Germline V gene lookup returns CDR1 MDHEN and CDR2 SYDVKM. With 6 bases clipped from V and 9 bases from J, the junction kept 14 bases outside the gene matches. Study results and caveats: Spike mono-reactivity was evident in 304 of the 307 vaccine-specific clones derived from convalescent patients. Convalescent patients were relatively few, and early post-infection timepoints were missing.

A remark on this clonotype: The antigen is not known.

The material sequenced was CD4+ T cells from blood, taken about 7 months after SARS-CoV-2 vaccination. The TCR originated in a human donor who had recovered from COVID-19. The chain recombines TRBV28 with TRBJ2-1; 7 positions agree with TRBD2. CDR3 nucleotide sequence: TGTGCCAGCAGGTCGGCTAGCGGACCCCGGGGTGAGCAGTTCTTC. As protein: CASRSASGPRGEQFF.